Listed here are 17 T cell receptor beta chains from one sample, sequenced in a study of T cell repertoires in cytomegalovirus infection. TCRdb re-derived calls from the reads in MiXCR, one entry per CDR3 protein. The sample carries about 890,000 distinct CDR3 sequences, 30% to 40% recorded once. Their target antigens are unknown. The sample consisted of cultured CD8+ T cells from PBMCs, taken from culture after CMV antigen stimulation. All receptors derive from a human donor in good health (CMV status not recorded). Some clones in this sample may be carry-over from other donors' samples.

A few counts support this clonotype. The chain has TRBV6-5 and TRBJ1-2; 9 bases map to TRBD1. CDR1 is MNHEY and CDR2 is SVGAGI in the germline V gene. This CDR3 spans 14 amino acids. V shed 0 bases, J shed 6 bases, and the junction held 2 bases outside the gene matches. The CDR3 DNA reads TGTGCCAGCAGTTACTCGAGACAGGGGGATGGCTACACCTTC. It codes for CASSYSRQGDGYTF.

This clonotype occurred many times. V is TRBV6-1 and J is TRBJ1-1; D is undetermined. V was clipped by 4 bases and J by 4 bases, with 7 bases between them. From germline, CDR1 is MNHNS and CDR2 SASEGT. The CDR3 covers 12 residues. The CDR3 nucleotides read TGTGCCAGCAGTGGTGGGAGCACTGAAGCTTTCTTT. This gives the protein CASSGGSTEAFF.

CDR3 region: CASSFGFAPYNEQFF. Here the CDR3 DNA reads TGTGCCAGCAGCTTCGGATTCGCCCCCTACAATGAGCAGTTCTTC. J is TRBJ2-1 and V is TRBV7-9; unclear D gene. Germline V gene sequence: CDR1 SEHNR, CDR2 FQNEAQ (reference sequence). The V gene lost 3 bases and the J gene lost 2 bases, with 11 bases spanning the gap. The CDR3 sequence is 15 residues long.

CDR3 sequence: CASSLVREVNTEAFF. The CDR3 nucleotides are TGTGCCAGCAGCTTGGTTAGAGAGGTGAACACTGAAGCTTTCTTT. The V and J genes are TRBV5-4 and TRBJ1-1; D uncertain. The CDR3 extends over 15 amino acids. V shed 0 bases and J shed 0 bases, with 9 bases lying between them. The V gene's germline CDR1 is SGHNT and CDR2 YYREEE (reference sequence).

For this clonotype: A much larger clone sits a single nucleotide away, making a read error possible. V gene TRBV7-2 combines with J gene TRBJ1-1; no clear D. The CDR3 loop spans 16 amino acids. V lost 1 base to trimming and J lost 5 bases, with 17 bases between them. Germline lookup yields CDR1 SGHTA and CDR2 FQGNSA. CDR3 sequence (DNA): TGTGCCAGCAGCTTAGATGGCCCGCCGATCCCGACTGAAGCTTTCTTT. Protein: CASSLDGPPIPTEAFF.

The CDR3 DNA reads as TGTGCCAGCAGAGAGAGCCTCGTGGTAGCTTTCTTT. Translated: CASRESLVVAFF. The chain links TRBV2 to TRBJ1-1; D is unclear. Germline CDR1 reads SNHLY; CDR2 reads FYNNEI. The CDR3 has 12 amino acids. Between the trimmed V and J ends, which lost 6 bases and 10 bases, there was a span of 15 bases.

Ten or more counts support this clonotype. V usage is TRBV7-6 and J usage is TRBJ2-5, with D unclear. This CDR3 has 14 residues. V shed 5 bases and J shed 2 bases, with 12 bases lying between them. Germline values: CDR1 SGHVS, CDR2 FNYEAQ. CDR3: CASSLLQRQETQYF. The CDR3 DNA is TGTGCCAGCAGCCTGCTACAGAGGCAAGAGACCCAGTACTTC.

This clonotype was detected ten times or more. This CDR3 reads CASSLGGGKTEAFF. CDR3 sequence (DNA): TGTGCCAGCAGCTTAGGCGGGGGAAAGACTGAAGCTTTCTTT. This rearrangement joins TRBV7-6 to TRBJ1-1, with D perhaps TRBD1 (5 bases). Germline V gene lookup returns CDR1 SGHVS and CDR2 FNYEAQ. This CDR3 contains 14 residues. Deletions cut 1 base from V and 5 bases from J, with 11 bases between. The full variable domain, with the rest looked up from reference TRBV7-6 and TRBJ1-1, is GAGVSQSPRYKVTKRGQDVALRCDPISGHVSLYWYRQALGQGPEFLTYFNYEAQQDKSGLPNDRFSAERPEGSISTLTIQRTEQRDSAMYRCASSLGGGKTEAFFGQGTRLTVV.

In its sample, this clonotype was seen many times. The chain combines TRBV7-9 with TRBJ2-7; D gene uncertain. V was clipped by 5 bases and J by 0 bases, with 8 bases between them. The CDR3 runs to 13 residues. Germline assignment: CDR1 SEHNR and CDR2 FQNEAQ (reference sequence). The CDR3 region is CASSPMSSYEQYV. The CDR3, as DNA: TGTGCCAGCAGCCCCATGAGCTCCTACGAGCAGTACGTC.

This clonotype was recorded many times. The chain links TRBV7-9 to TRBJ2-3; TRBD2 matches at 10 bases. V was pared by 0 bases and J by 4 bases, with 7 bases of the junction left unmatched. In germline, CDR1 is SEHNR, CDR2 FQNEAQ (reference sequence). This CDR3 contains 17 residues. CDR3 DNA: TGTGCCAGCAGCTTAGCCCGGGCTAGCGGGGGATCAGATACGCAGTATTTT. Translation: CASSLARASGGSDTQYF.

This clonotype was detected ten times or more. V usage is TRBV7-2 and J usage is TRBJ2-1, with D hard to call. Germline CDR1 and CDR2: SGHTA and FQGNSA. Trimming shortened V by 4 bases and J by 12 bases, and 10 bases separated the two germline ends. The CDR3 is made up of 11 amino acids. The DNA for the CDR3 is TGTGCCAGCAGCTCGGATGGTAGGCAGTTCTTC. Translation: CASSSDGRQFF.

This clonotype came up a few times. Here the CDR3 DNA reads TGTGCCAGTAGTGCTACAGCTTATGGCTACACCTTC. Translating gives CASSATAYGYTF. The chain links TRBV19 to TRBJ1-2; unclear D gene. Trimming shortened V by 5 bases and J by 5 bases, and 9 bases separated the two germline ends. Germline V gene sequence: CDR1 LNHDA, CDR2 SQIVND (reference sequence). The CDR3 spans 12 residues.

This clonotype occurred many times. The chain employs TRBV7-9 and TRBJ1-5, with D hard to call. V lost 8 bases and J lost 1, with 9 bases in between. This CDR3 is built from 13 residues. Germline V CDR1 and CDR2: SEHNR, FQNEAQ (reference sequence). CDR3 in amino acids: CASRLGSNQPQHF. In DNA, the CDR3 is TGTGCCAGCCGCCTTGGAAGCAATCAGCCCCAGCATTTT.

The chain is built from TRBV6-5 and TRBJ1-2, with D perhaps matching TRBD1 (5 bases). The CDR3 length is 13 residues. CDR1 is MNHEY and CDR2 is SVGAGI in the germline V gene. V was cut by 0 bases and J by 8 bases, with 10 bases left in between. The DNA for the CDR3 is TGTGCCAGCAGTTACTCCGGGGCACGAGGCTACACCTTC. Translated: CASSYSGARGYTF.

The chain has TRBV19 and TRBJ2-4, with unresolved D. Germline CDR1 LNHDA, CDR2 SQIVND (reference sequence). The V and J ends lost 4 bases and 5 bases respectively, with 15 bases between them. The CDR3 spans 15 residues. This CDR3 is CASSNEWTLENIQYF. The CDR3 DNA reads as TGTGCCAGTAGTAACGAATGGACCCTGGAAAACATTCAGTACTTC.

A few counts support this clonotype. The CDR3 DNA is TGTGCCAGCAGCTTAGCGCGGGACAGGGGCTCACCCCTCCACTTT. It translates to CASSLARDRGSPLHF. This chain connects TRBV7-9 to TRBJ1-6, with TRBD1 matching over 10 bases. J was trimmed by 10 bases and V by 0 bases; bases with no gene match: 3. Germline V gene lookup returns CDR1 SEHNR and CDR2 FQNEAQ (reference sequence). The CDR3 is 15 amino acids. The full variable domain, its missing parts supplied by reference TRBV7-9 and TRBJ1-6, is DTGVSQNPRHKITKRGQNVTFRCDPISEHNRLYWYRQTLGQGPEFLTYFQNEAQLEKSRLLSDRFSAERPKGSFSTLEIQRTEQGDSAMYLCASSLARDRGSPLHFGNGTRLTVT.

This chain links TRBV9 with TRBJ2-1; D possibly corresponds to TRBD1 (6 bases). This CDR3 has 17 amino acids. V was cut by 2 bases and J by 0 bases, with 15 bases left in between. Germline CDR1 reads SGDLS; CDR2 reads YYNGEE. CDR3 nucleotide sequence: TGTGCCAGCAGCGTCTCTAAACAGGGTGACTCCTACAATGAGCAGTTCTTC. It is translated as CASSVSKQGDSYNEQFF.